This T cell receptor (beta chain) was recorded in a study of T-cell reconstitution after alpha-beta-depleted transplantation in children. Preparing the TCRbeta library involved the use of unique molecular identifiers. MiXCR, run by TCRdb on the PCR reads, gives a single entry per CDR3 protein. The sample lists roughly 220,000 distinct CDR3 sequences, around 9.7% seen once, with around 5.1% in the top ten. The CDR3 is 16 amino acids. Germline V gene data show CDR1 as WSHSY and CDR2 as SAAADI. V was pared by 6 bases and J by 1 base, with 18 bases between. This clonotype was seen more than once but under ten times.

The input for sequencing was PBMCs from the stem cell graft donor, taken from the stem cell graft. The TCR originated in a human donor who donated a stem cell graft to a child with SCID. The V call is TRBV10-2, the J call TRBJ1-1; D is uncertain. The CDR3 DNA sequence: TGCGCCAGCAGGCCGGGCCCCGGAGGAAGGAACACTGAAGCTTTCTTT. Translated, it gives CASRPGPGGRNTEAFF.